Listed below are T cell receptor beta chains from one sample, sequenced in a study of T cells in Graves' hyperthyroidism and ophthalmopathy. Via MiXCR, TCRdb re-called the multiplex PCR reads, giving one row per CDR3 protein. The sample records fewer than 900,000 distinct CDR3 sequences, roughly 17% being singletons. Source material: blood. Receptors were obtained from a man between 18 and 35 years old with Graves' hyperthyroidism. CDR3s include the opening cysteine and the closing phenylalanine or tryptophan. D genes are given only for firm matches. Only some rows state a clone size, as once, few, many or a class for expanded clones.

>TRBJ1-1|few|NA|TRBV28
CASSLTQSLVAFF
TGTGCCAGCAGTTTAACCCAGTCGTTGGTGGCTTTCTTT
>TRBJ1-1|NA|TRBD1|TRBV14
CASSQIGTDMNTEAFF
TGTGCCAGCAGCCAGATTGGGACAGACATGAACACTGAAGCTTTCTTT
>TRBJ1-4|NA|NA|TRBV5-6
CASSSLGTSNEKLFF
TGTGCCAGCAGCTCCTTAGGCACCTCTAATGAAAAACTGTTTTTT
>TRBJ1-3|many|NA|TRBV28
CASSLSSGNTIYF
TGTGCCAGCAGCTTAAGCTCTGGAAACACCATATATTTT
>TRBJ2-1|many|TRBD1|TRBV11-2
CASSPGQGALSEQFF
TGTGCCAGCAGCCCGGGACAGGGGGCCCTTAGTGAGCAGTTCTTC
>TRBJ1-2|NA|NA|TRBV30
CAWSVEAAYGYTF
TGTGCCTGGAGTGTAGAAGCCGCATATGGCTACACCTTC
>TRBJ2-7|many|TRBD2|TRBV6-2/TRBV6-3
CASDHPGGPSYEQYF
TGTGCCAGCGATCATCCGGGAGGGCCATCCTACGAGCAGTACTTC
>TRBJ2-7|many|TRBD2|TRBV24-1
CATSDPLGGSLCEQYF
TGTGCCACCAGTGATCCCCTCGGCGGGAGTTTGTGCGAGCAGTACTTC
>TRBJ2-1|many|NA|TRBV11-2
CASSLGWDSYNEQFF
TGTGCCAGCAGCTTAGGCTGGGACTCCTACAATGAGCAGTTCTTC
>TRBJ2-5|NA|NA|TRBV7-2
CASSQLKGSQETQYF
TGTGCCAGCAGCCAATTGAAGGGCAGCCAAGAGACCCAGTACTTC
>TRBJ2-3|NA|NA|TRBV6-1
CASRRRYVGTDTQYF
TGTGCCAGCAGGAGGCGGTATGTTGGCACAGATACGCAGTATTTT
>TRBJ2-7|NA|NA|TRBV20-1
CSARDSRLSYEQYF
TGCAGTGCTAGAGATTCAAGGTTGAGTTACGAGCAGTACTTC
>TRBJ2-7|many|NA|TRBV28
CASSPGAVYEQYF
TGTGCCAGCAGTCCAGGGGCGGTTTACGAGCAGTACTTC
>TRBJ2-1|few|TRBD1|TRBV7-6
CASSPTGGTNEQFF
TGTGCCAGCAGCCCAACAGGGGGCACAAATGAGCAGTTCTTC
>TRBJ2-2|NA|TRBD2|TRBV7-3
CASSSPPSGRGTGELFF
TGTGCCAGCAGCTCCCCTCCTAGCGGGAGGGGAACCGGGGAGCTGTTTTTT
>TRBJ2-2|many|NA|TRBV11-3
CASSPRDRTGELFF
TGTGCCAGCAGCCCACGGGACCGCACCGGGGAGCTGTTTTTT
>TRBJ2-1|many|NA|TRBV28
CATTQTLRSYNEQFF
TGTGCCACTACGCAAACATTACGCTCCTACAATGAGCAGTTCTTC
>TRBJ1-1|few|NA|TRBV9
CASSVDQSEAFF
TGTGCCAGCAGCGTAGATCAGTCTGAAGCTTTCTTT
>TRBJ1-5|few|TRBD1|TRBV6-1
CASSPALTGDQPQHF
TGTGCCAGCAGCCCGGCCCTGACAGGGGATCAGCCCCAGCATTTT
>TRBJ1-1|few|NA|TRBV6-1
CASSDIGGGYRNTEAFF
TGTGCCAGCAGTGATATAGGGGGAGGATATCGGAACACTGAAGCTTTCTTT
>TRBJ2-7|many|NA|TRBV15
CATSKFADMLSYEQYF
TGTGCCACCAGCAAGTTTGCCGACATGTTGTCCTACGAGCAGTACTTC
>TRBJ2-1|many|NA|TRBV20-1
CSASDYYDEQFF
TGCAGTGCGTCCGACTATTACGATGAGCAGTTCTTC
>TRBJ2-3|many|NA|TRBV18
CASSVGTSDTQYF
TGTGCCAGCTCAGTGGGTACCTCGGATACGCAGTATTTT
>TRBJ1-1|many|NA|TRBV6-2/TRBV6-3
CASSTERVDVTFF
TGTGCCAGCAGCACAGAGCGCGTTGATGTTACTTTCTTT
>TRBJ2-7|many|NA|TRBV6-1
CASSSLVGPYEQYF
TGTGCCAGCAGTTCCCTGGTGGGACCCTACGAGCAGTACTTC
>TRBJ2-5|many|NA|TRBV28
CASSFGWGPGEETQYF
TGTGCCAGCAGTTTTGGTTGGGGACCCGGCGAAGAGACCCAGTACTTC
>TRBJ2-1|many|NA|TRBV5-1
CASSPPPPGANEQFF
TGCGCCAGCAGCCCCCCTCCACCGGGAGCTAATGAGCAGTTCTTC
>TRBJ2-1|few|TRBD2|TRBV30
CAWSNVLAVFYNEQFF
TGTGCCTGGAGTAATGTACTAGCGGTATTCTACAATGAGCAGTTCTTC
>TRBJ2-5|few|NA|TRBV5-1
CASSRRGEGETQYF
TGCGCCAGCAGCAGGAGGGGCGAGGGAGAGACCCAGTACTTC
>TRBJ2-1|many|TRBD1|TRBV6-2/TRBV6-3
CASSYGQEYNEQFF
TGTGCCAGCAGTTATGGACAGGAATACAATGAGCAGTTCTTC
>TRBJ2-7|many|NA|TRBV28
CASTSFPRGRVGEQYF
TGTGCCAGCACCTCTTTCCCTCGGGGCAGGGTAGGTGAGCAGTACTTC
>TRBJ1-5|few|NA|TRBV4-3
CASSQVWGGDSNQPQHF
TGCGCCAGCAGCCAAGTGTGGGGAGGGGATAGCAATCAGCCCCAGCATTTT
>TRBJ2-3|NA|TRBD2|TRBV19
CASSIKTGGTDTQYF
TGTGCCAGTAGTATCAAAACGGGAGGAACGGATACGCAGTATTTT
>TRBJ2-7|few|NA|TRBV11-2
CASSLDLSAAYEQYF
TGTGCCAGCAGCTTAGATCTGAGCGCGGCCTACGAGCAGTACTTC
>TRBJ1-1|NA|NA|TRBV29-1
CSVDPQNTEAFF
TGCAGCGTTGATCCCCAGAACACTGAAGCTTTCTTT
>TRBJ1-2|few|NA|TRBV28
CASSLLESNYGYTF
TGTGCCAGCAGTTTACTAGAGTCTAACTATGGCTACACCTTC
>TRBJ2-7|few|TRBD2|TRBV7-2
CASSLSSLRGTYEQYF
TGTGCCAGCAGCTTATCTTCTTTGCGGGGGACCTACGAGCAGTACTTC
>TRBJ1-1|NA|NA|TRBV6-2/TRBV6-3
CATIESSEAFF
TGTGCCACCATTGAATCGTCTGAAGCTTTCTTT
>TRBJ1-1|many|NA|TRBV27
CASSPTGANTEAFF
TGTGCCAGCAGTCCGACAGGAGCGAACACTGAAGCTTTCTTT
>TRBJ2-2|many|TRBD2|TRBV7-9
CASSTTSETTGELFF
TGTGCCAGCAGCACAACTAGCGAGACTACCGGGGAGCTGTTTTTT
>TRBJ2-7|few|TRBD1|TRBV5-1
CASSLAPGQGASYEQYF
TGCGCCAGCAGCTTGGCCCCGGGACAGGGGGCTTCCTACGAGCAGTACTTC